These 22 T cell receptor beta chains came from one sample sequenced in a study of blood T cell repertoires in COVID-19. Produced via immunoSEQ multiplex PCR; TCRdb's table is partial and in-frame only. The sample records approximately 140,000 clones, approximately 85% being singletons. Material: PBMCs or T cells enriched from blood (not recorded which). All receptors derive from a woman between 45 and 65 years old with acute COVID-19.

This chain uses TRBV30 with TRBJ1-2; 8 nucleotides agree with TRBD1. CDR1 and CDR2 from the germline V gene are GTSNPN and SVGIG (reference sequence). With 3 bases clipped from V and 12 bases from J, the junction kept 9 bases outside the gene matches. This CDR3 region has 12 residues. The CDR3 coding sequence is TGTGCCTGGAGCCGATCAGGGGGCGCCCACACCTTC. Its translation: CAWSRSGGAHTF.

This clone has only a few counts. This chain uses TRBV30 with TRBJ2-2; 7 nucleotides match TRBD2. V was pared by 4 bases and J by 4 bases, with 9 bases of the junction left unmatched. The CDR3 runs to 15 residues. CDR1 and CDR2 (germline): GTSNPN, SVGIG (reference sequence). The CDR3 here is CAWTRDSSGTGELFF. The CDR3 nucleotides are TGTGCCTGGACACGAGATTCTAGCGGCACCGGGGAGCTGTTTTTT.

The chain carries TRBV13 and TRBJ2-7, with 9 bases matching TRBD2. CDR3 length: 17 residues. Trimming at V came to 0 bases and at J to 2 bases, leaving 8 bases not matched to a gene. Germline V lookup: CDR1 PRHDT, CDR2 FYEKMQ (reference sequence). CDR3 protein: CASSLGGGSSGTYEQYF. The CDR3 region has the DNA TGTGCCAGCAGCTTAGGGGGAGGGTCTAGCGGGACCTACGAGCAGTACTTC.

CDR3 nucleotides: TGTGCCAGCAGCGTACCCCGGACAGGGGCGAACACCGGGGAGCTGTTTTTT. Its protein is CASSVPRTGANTGELFF. V usage is TRBV9 and J usage is TRBJ2-2; 9 bases agree with TRBD1. Germline V gene data show CDR1 as SGDLS and CDR2 as YYNGEE. This CDR3 region has 17 residues. Trimming took 1 base from V and 0 from J; bases not matched to a gene: 4.

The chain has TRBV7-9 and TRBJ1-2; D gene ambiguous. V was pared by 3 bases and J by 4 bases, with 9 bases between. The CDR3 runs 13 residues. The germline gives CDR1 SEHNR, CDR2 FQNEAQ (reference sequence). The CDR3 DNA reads TGTGCCAGCAGCTTCGACAATGCCTATGGCTACACCTTC. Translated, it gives CASSFDNAYGYTF.

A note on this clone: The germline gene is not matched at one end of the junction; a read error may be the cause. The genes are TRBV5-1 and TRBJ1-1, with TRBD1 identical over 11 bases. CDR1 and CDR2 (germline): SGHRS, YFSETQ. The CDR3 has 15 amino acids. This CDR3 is CASSLDRGPSRRAFF. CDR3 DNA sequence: TGCGCCAGCAGTTTGGACAGGGGGCCGTCTAGGCGGGCTTTCTTT. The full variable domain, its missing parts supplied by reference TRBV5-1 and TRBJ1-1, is KAGVTQTPRYLIKTRGQQVTLSCSPISGHRSVSWYQQTPGQGLQFLFEYFSETQRNKGNFPGRFSGRQFSNSRSEMNVSTLELGDSALYLCASSLDRGPSRRAFFGQGTRLTVV.

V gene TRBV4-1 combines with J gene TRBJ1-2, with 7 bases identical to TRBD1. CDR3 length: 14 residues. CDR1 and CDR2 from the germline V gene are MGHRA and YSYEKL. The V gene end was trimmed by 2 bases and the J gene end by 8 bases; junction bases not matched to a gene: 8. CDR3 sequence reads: CASSQPGGATGYTF. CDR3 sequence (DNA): TGCGCCAGCAGCCAACCAGGGGGTGCGACCGGCTACACCTTC.

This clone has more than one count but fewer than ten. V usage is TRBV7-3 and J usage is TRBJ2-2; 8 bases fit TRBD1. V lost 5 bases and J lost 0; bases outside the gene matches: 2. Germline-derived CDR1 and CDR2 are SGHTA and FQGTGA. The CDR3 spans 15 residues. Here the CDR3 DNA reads TGTGCCAGCAGCCCACAGGGGGCGAACACCGGGGAGCTGTTTTTT. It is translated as CASSPQGANTGELFF. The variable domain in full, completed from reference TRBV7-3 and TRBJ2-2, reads GAGVSQTPSNKVTEKGKYVELRCDPISGHTALYWYRQSLGQGPEFLIYFQGTGAADDSGLPNDRFFAVRPEGSVSTLKIQRTERGDSAVYLCASSPQGANTGELFFGEGSRLTVL.

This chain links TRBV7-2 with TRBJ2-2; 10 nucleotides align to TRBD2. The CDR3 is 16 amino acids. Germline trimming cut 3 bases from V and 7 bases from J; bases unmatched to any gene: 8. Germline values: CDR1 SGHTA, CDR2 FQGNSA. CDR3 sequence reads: CASSFASGSMVGELFF. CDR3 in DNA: TGTGCCAGCAGCTTCGCTAGCGGGAGCATGGTCGGGGAGCTGTTTTTT.

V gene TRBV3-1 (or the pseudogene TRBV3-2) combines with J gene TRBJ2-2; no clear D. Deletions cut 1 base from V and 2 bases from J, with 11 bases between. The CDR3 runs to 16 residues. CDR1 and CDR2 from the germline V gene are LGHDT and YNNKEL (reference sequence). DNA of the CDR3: TGTGCCAGCAGCCAAGGTCCAGCGAGAAACACCGGGGAGCTGTTTTTT. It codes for CASSQGPARNTGELFF.

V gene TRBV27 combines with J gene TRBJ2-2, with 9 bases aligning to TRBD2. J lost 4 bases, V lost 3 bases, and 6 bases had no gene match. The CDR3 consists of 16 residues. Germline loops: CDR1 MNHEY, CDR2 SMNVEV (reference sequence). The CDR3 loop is CASSLGGGRATGELFF. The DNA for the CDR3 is TGTGCCAGCAGTTTGGGGGGCGGGAGGGCCACCGGGGAGCTGTTTTTT.

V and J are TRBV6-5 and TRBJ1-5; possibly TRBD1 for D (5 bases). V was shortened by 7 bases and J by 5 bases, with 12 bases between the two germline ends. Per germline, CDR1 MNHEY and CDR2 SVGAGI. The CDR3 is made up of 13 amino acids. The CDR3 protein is CASTWTPDQPQHF. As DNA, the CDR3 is TGTGCCAGCACCTGGACACCAGATCAGCCCCAGCATTTT.

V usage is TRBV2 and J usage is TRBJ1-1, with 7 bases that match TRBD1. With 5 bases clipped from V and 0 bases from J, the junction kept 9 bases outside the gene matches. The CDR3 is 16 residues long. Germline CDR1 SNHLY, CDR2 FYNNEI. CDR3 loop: CASSPRQGPMNTEAFF. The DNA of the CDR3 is TGTGCCAGCAGTCCGCGACAGGGCCCCATGAACACTGAAGCTTTCTTT. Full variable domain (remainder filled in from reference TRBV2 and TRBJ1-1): EPEVTQTPSHQVTQMGQEVILRCVPISNHLYFYWYRQILGQKVEFLVSFYNNEISEKSEIFDDQFSVERPDGSNFTLKIRSTKLEDSAMYFCASSPRQGPMNTEAFFGQGTRLTVV.

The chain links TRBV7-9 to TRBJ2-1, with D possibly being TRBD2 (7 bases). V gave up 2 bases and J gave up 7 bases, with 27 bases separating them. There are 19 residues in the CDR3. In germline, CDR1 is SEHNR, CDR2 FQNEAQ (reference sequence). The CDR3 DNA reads TGTGCCAGCAGCTTACAGGTCGGATCTCGGGGGGCGAAGGGGAATGAGCAGTTCTTC. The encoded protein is CASSLQVGSRGAKGNEQFF.

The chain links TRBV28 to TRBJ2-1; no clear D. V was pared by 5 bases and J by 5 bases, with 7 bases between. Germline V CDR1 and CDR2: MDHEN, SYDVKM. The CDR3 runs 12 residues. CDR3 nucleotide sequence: TGTGCCAGCAGTGCCCAGAACAATGAGCAGTTCTTC. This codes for CASSAQNNEQFF.

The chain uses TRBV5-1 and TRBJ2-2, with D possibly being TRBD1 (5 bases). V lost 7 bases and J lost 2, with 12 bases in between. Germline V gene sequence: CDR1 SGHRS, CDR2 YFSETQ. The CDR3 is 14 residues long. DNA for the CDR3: TGCGCCAGCCGCCCAGACAGTAACACCGGGGAGCTGTTTTTT. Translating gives CASRPDSNTGELFF.

CDR3 in amino acids: CASSIQGAGQPQHF. The CDR3 bases are TGTGCCAGTAGTATTCAGGGGGCTGGGCAGCCCCAGCATTTT. The V call is TRBV19, the J call TRBJ1-5, with 8 bases identical to TRBD1. Trimming removed 3 bases from V and 7 bases from J; junction bases left unmatched: 5. The CDR3 has 14 amino acids. Germline values: CDR1 LNHDA, CDR2 SQIVND (reference sequence). Full variable domain (rest looked up from reference TRBV19 and TRBJ1-5): DGGITQSPKYLFRKEGQNVTLSCEQNLNHDAMYWYRQDPGQGLRLIYYSQIVNDFQKGDIAEGYSVSREKKESFPLTVTSAQKNPTAFYLCASSIQGAGQPQHFGDGTRLSIL.

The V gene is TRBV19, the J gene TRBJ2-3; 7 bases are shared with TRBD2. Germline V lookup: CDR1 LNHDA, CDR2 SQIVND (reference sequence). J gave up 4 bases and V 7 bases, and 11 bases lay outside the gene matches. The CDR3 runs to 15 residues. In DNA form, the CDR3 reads TGTGCCAGTAAGGGGCTAGCGGAAGGATCAGATACGCAGTATTTT. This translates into CASKGLAEGSDTQYF.

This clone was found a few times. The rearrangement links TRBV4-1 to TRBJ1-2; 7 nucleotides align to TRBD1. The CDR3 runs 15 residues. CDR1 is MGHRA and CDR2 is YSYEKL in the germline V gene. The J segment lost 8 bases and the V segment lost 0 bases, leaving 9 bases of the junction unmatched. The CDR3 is CASSQDGYRGDGYTF. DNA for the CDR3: TGCGCCAGCAGCCAAGATGGGTACAGGGGTGACGGCTACACCTTC.

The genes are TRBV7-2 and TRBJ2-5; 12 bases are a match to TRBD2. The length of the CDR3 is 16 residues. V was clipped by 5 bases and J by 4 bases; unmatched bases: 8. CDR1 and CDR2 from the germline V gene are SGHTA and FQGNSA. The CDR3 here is CASSPILLAGGETQYF. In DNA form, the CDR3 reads TGTGCCAGCAGCCCCATCTTACTAGCGGGAGGAGAGACCCAGTACTTC.

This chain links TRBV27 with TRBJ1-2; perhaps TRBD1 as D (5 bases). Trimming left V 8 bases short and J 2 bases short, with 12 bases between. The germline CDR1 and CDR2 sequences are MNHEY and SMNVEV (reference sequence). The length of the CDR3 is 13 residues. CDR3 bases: TGTGCCAGCTCCAAGACAGCCAACTATGGCTACACCTTC. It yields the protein CASSKTANYGYTF.

CDR3 protein: CASSQGTGGRETQYF. The CDR3 nucleotides read TGTGCCAGCAGCCAAGGTACGGGAGGAAGGGAGACCCAGTACTTC. The gene calls are TRBV3-1 (or the pseudogene TRBV3-2) and TRBJ2-5, with TRBD2 identical over 7 bases. Germline lookup yields CDR1 LGHDT and CDR2 YNNKEL (reference sequence). V trimming: 1 base; J trimming: 5 bases; junction bases outside the gene matches: 7. The CDR3 consists of 15 residues.